This T cell receptor beta chain comes out of a study of blood T cells in healthy people across ages. With each sample, at least 5 micrograms of total RNA were extracted. The germline CDR1 and CDR2 sequences are SQVTM and ANQGSEA. Trimming took 4 bases from V and 2 from J; bases not matched to a gene: 3. The CDR3 is made up of 14 amino acids. Next came a second PCR, run for about 6 to 11 cycles, which used a sample-barcoded 5' primer along with a J-beta primer mix. Every single cDNA molecule received a tag from a template-switch adaptor with 12 random nucleotides. TCRdb processed the 5' RACE reads anew with MiXCR; each CDR3 protein has one entry. The table lists around 1,900,000 distinct CDR3 sequences, about 39% of them singletons.

Sequenced sample: blood. The V gene is TRBV29-1, the J gene TRBJ2-2, with 8 nucleotides matching TRBD1. The receptor comes from a human donor in good health. Here the CDR3 reads CSVAGQGNTGELFF. Here the CDR3 DNA reads TGCAGCGTTGCTGGACAGGGTAACACCGGGGAGCTGTTTTTT.